This record covers a single T cell receptor beta chain. The target antigen is unknown. Trimming shortened V by 6 bases and J by 6 bases, and 12 bases separated the two germline ends. CDR3 length: 12 residues. Germline values: CDR1 SNHLY, CDR2 FYNNEI. Repertoires were generated with immunoSEQ multiplex PCR, while TCRdb's copy carries only in-frame clones and drops some. The sample shows just over 60,000 clones, 79% of them seen only once. This entry is derived from a study of siplizumab effects on memory and regulatory T cells. Study results and limitations: There was no confirmation of the suppressive function of proliferating Tregs from siplizumab cultures. Naive T cell populations appeared to exhibit greater diversity than memory cells and appeared to be major alloresponse contributors. Alloreactive sequences from unstimulated CD4+ memory cells fell significantly with siplizumab.

J is TRBJ2-7 and V is TRBV2; possible D gene TRBD1, 5 bases. The sequencing input was memory CD4+ T cells sorted from blood. This receptor was identified in a human donor in good health. In DNA, the CDR3 is TGTGCCAGCAGAGACGACAGCTCCGAGCAGTACTTC. It encodes CASRDDSSEQYF.